The rows below give T cell receptor beta chains drawn from one sample of a study of cytomegalovirus exposure and HLA in healthy donors. TCRdb keeps only in-frame clones here, not all; method: immunoSEQ multiplex PCR. The sample lists 64,000 or so clones, 65% to 90% occurring once. What was sequenced was PBMCs. These receptors were taken from a female donor in good health and CMV-seronegative. Each CDR3 is given with its conserved first and last residue. Each record gives: V gene, clone size, J gene, CDR3 length, D gene, CDR3 protein, CDR3 DNA. The D gene is left open where the match is weak. Part of the rows lack a size; the others show once, few, many or a class for expanded clones.

TRBV7-9,.,TRBJ2-1,16,TRBD2,CASSLGSAGGDNEQFF,TGTGCCAGCAGCTTAGGATCTGCGGGGGGAGACAATGAGCAGTTCTTC
TRBV15,.,TRBJ1-4,16,.,CATSRDQVATNEKLFF,TGTGCCACCAGCAGAGATCAGGTTGCAACTAATGAAAAACTGTTTTTT
TRBV9,.,TRBJ2-1,11,.,CASSGGSEQFF,TGTGCCAGCAGCGGCGGTAGTGAGCAGTTCTTC
TRBV18,.,TRBJ2-6,18,.,CASSPPADSNSGANVLTF,TGTGCCAGCTCACCACCGGCGGATTCTAACTCTGGGGCCAACGTCCTGACTTTC
TRBV4-3,few,TRBJ1-2,17,TRBD1,CASSPKADMTGRYGYTF,TGCGCCAGCAGCCCTAAAGCCGATATGACAGGGCGCTATGGCTACACCTTC
TRBV27,.,TRBJ2-1,14,TRBD2,CASSWTSGSNEQFF,TGTGCCAGCAGTTGGACTAGCGGGTCCAATGAGCAGTTCTTC
TRBV6-5,.,TRBJ2-7,15,.,CASSYLGTPLYEQYF,TGTGCCAGCAGTTACTTGGGGACTCCCCTTTACGAGCAGTACTTC
TRBV7-9,once,TRBJ2-7,12,.,CASSYVVYEQYF,TGTGCCAGCAGCTATGTCGTCTACGAGCAGTACTTC
TRBV7-7,.,TRBJ2-7,13,TRBD1,CASSSGQGDEQYF,TGTGCTAGCAGCAGCGGACAGGGGGACGAGCAGTACTTC
TRBV5-8,.,TRBJ2-7,14,TRBD1,CASSGSDRGYEQYF,TGTGCCAGCAGCGGCAGTGACAGGGGTTACGAGCAGTACTTC
TRBV6-6,.,TRBJ1-4,13,TRBD1,CASSYGTGEKLFF,TGTGCCAGCAGTTACGGGACAGGTGAAAAACTGTTTTTT
TRBV4-3,few,TRBJ2-1,16,.,CASSQERTFPYNEQFF,TGCGCCAGCAGCCAAGAGAGGACTTTTCCCTACAATGAGCAGTTCTTC
TRBV7-9,once,TRBJ1-1,15,.,CASSSGQYLNTEAFF,TGTGCCAGCAGCTCAGGACAGTACCTGAACACTGAAGCTTTCTTT
TRBV28,.,TRBJ1-1,11,.,CASRGATEAFF,TGTGCCAGCAGGGGGGCAACTGAAGCTTTCTTT
TRBV9,once,TRBJ2-7,14,.,CASSPTGTLYEQYF,TGTGCCAGCAGCCCGACCGGGACTCTCTACGAGCAGTACTTC
TRBV2,.,TRBJ2-4,14,.,CASNQVLAKNIQYF,TGTGCCAGCAATCAGGTGCTAGCCAAAAACATTCAGTACTTC
TRBV5-1,.,TRBJ2-3,14,.,CASSPTGADDTQYF,TGCGCCAGCAGCCCTACCGGAGCGGACGATACGCAGTATTTT
TRBV6-5,once,TRBJ2-5,14,TRBD2,CAARTGLTSGGEYF,TGTGCCGCCCGGACAGGGTTGACTAGCGGGGGTGAGTACTTC
TRBV25-1,few,TRBJ2-1,11,.,CASRNYGAQFF,TGTGCCAGCAGAAACTACGGAGCGCAGTTCTTC
TRBV19,.,TRBJ2-7,16,TRBD1,CASSMGLGQGAEEQYF,TGTGCCAGTAGTATGGGCTTGGGACAGGGGGCAGAGGAGCAGTACTTC
TRBV19,.,TRBJ2-7,15,.,CASSIAGVASYEQYF,TGTGCCAGTAGTATAGCGGGGGTGGCCTCCTACGAGCAGTACTTC
TRBV6-5,.,TRBJ1-2,13,.,CASSPGGGYGYTF,TGTGCCAGCAGCCCGGGCGGGGGCTATGGCTACACCTTC
TRBV5-1,.,TRBJ2-5,13,.,CASSLTVQETQYF,TGCGCCAGCAGCTTGACAGTCCAAGAGACCCAGTACTTC
TRBV7-9,.,TRBJ2-1,18,TRBD2,CASSSRGPLAGAYNEQFF,TGTGCCAGCAGCTCGAGAGGACCACTAGCGGGGGCCTACAATGAGCAGTTCTTC
TRBV28,.,TRBJ2-5,15,TRBD2,CASSLGGGRGETQYF,TGTGCCAGCAGTTTAGGTGGGGGGAGGGGCGAGACCCAGTACTTC
TRBV7-2,.,TRBJ1-2,15,TRBD1,CASSPTGAANYGYTF,TGTGCCAGCAGCCCCACAGGGGCGGCTAACTATGGCTACACCTTC
TRBV7-6,.,TRBJ1-2,16,.,CASSLAADGTPSRSTF,TGTGCCAGCAGCTTAGCAGCGGACGGGACACCCTCAAGATCCACCTTC
TRBV28,few,TRBJ2-1,15,.,CASTGRGEAYNEQFF,TGTGCCAGCACCGGGCGGGGTGAGGCTTACAATGAGCAGTTCTTC
TRBV10-3,.,TRBJ2-7,14,.,CAISEDGATYEQYF,TGTGCCATCAGTGAGGACGGAGCCACCTACGAGCAGTACTTC
TRBV4-1,few,TRBJ2-1,15,TRBD2,CASSQAGGAYNEQFF,TGCGCCAGCAGCCAAGCGGGGGGGGCCTACAATGAGCAGTTCTTC
TRBV5-4,.,TRBJ2-7,16,TRBD1,CASSKPGQGATYEQYF,TGTGCCAGCTCTAAACCGGGACAGGGGGCGACGTACGAGCAGTACTTC
TRBV19,once,TRBJ2-3,15,.,CASSIGQGATDTQYF,TGTGCCAGTAGTATAGGGCAGGGTGCTACAGATACGCAGTATTTT
TRBV5-5,.,TRBJ2-7,12,.,CASSPGLPEQYF,TGTGCCAGCAGCCCGGGACTGCCGGAGCAGTACTTC
TRBV6-1,large,TRBJ2-2,16,TRBD2,CASSEEAGGSTGELFF,TGTGCCAGCAGTGAAGAAGCGGGAGGGAGCACCGGGGAGCTGTTTTTT
TRBV6-5,few,TRBJ1-2,15,TRBD1,CASSYPGQGIRGYTF,TGTGCCAGCAGTTACCCGGGACAGGGGATCAGGGGCTACACCTTC
TRBV10-3,.,TRBJ2-1,12,.,CAISESGNEQFF,TGTGCCATCAGTGAGAGCGGGAATGAGCAGTTCTTC
TRBV28,.,TRBJ1-1,14,.,CASTMTGLPTEAFF,TGTGCCAGCACCATGACAGGTCTCCCCACTGAAGCTTTCTTT
TRBV7-8,.,TRBJ2-5,16,TRBD1,CASSLVGQGAGETQYF,TGTGCCAGCAGCTTAGTCGGACAGGGGGCCGGGGAGACCCAGTACTTC